Shown below are 8 T cell receptor beta chains from a single sample sequenced in a study of T cell clonotyping in hematopoietic cell transplantation. Profiled with immunoSEQ multiplex PCR; TCRdb holds only in-frame clones, not every one. The table includes approximately 11,000 clones, just over 45% detected once. The specimen comprised PBMCs, sampled 30 days after allogeneic stem cell transplant. These receptors originate from a male patient aged 45-60 years who had an allogeneic stem cell transplant from an unrelated donor, so the T cells may come from the graft donor. Some clones in this sample may be carry-over from other donors' samples.

The chain couples TRBV25-1 to TRBJ2-6; D is ambiguous. The germline CDR1 and CDR2 sequences are MGHDK and SYGVNS. This CDR3 region has 17 residues. V dropped 1 base and J dropped 5 bases, with 15 bases sitting between them. In DNA, the CDR3 is TGTGCCAGCAGTGAATTTGGTGAGACCCCTTGGGCCAACGTCCTGACTTTC. It yields the protein CASSEFGETPWANVLTF. Variable domain in full (rest from reference TRBV25-1 and TRBJ2-6): EADIYQTPRYLVIGTGKKITLECSQTMGHDKMYWYQQDPGMELHLIHYSYGVNSTEKGDLSSESTVSRIRTEHFPLTLESARPSHTSQYLCASSEFGETPWANVLTFGAGSRLTVL.

This clone was seen only a few times. The chain joins TRBV19 to TRBJ2-3; no clear D. This CDR3 is built from 11 residues. Germline lookup yields CDR1 LNHDA and CDR2 SQIVND (reference sequence). Trimming took off 5 bases at V and 8 bases at J, with 8 bases between the two ends. The CDR3 sequence is CASSAPSTQYF. Here the CDR3 DNA reads TGTGCCAGTAGTGCGCCCAGTACGCAGTATTTT.

DNA of the CDR3: TGTGCCAGCAGCACAGGGACGGGGGAAAAACTGTTTTTT. This codes for CASSTGTGEKLFF. The V call is TRBV9, the J call TRBJ1-4; a possible D gene is TRBD1 (6 bases). CDR1 is SGDLS and CDR2 is YYNGEE in the germline V gene. The CDR3 is 13 residues long. The V gene lost 4 bases and the J gene lost 8 bases, with 12 bases spanning the gap.

The count of this clone is one. The chain links TRBV7-7 to TRBJ2-7; a weak D match, TRBD2 (5 bases). Germline V lookup: CDR1 SSHAT, CDR2 FNYEAQ (reference sequence). CDR3 length: 13 residues. The CDR3 coding sequence is TGTGCTAGCAGTGTGACACCACGAGGGGAGCAGTACGTC. Translation gives CASSVTPRGEQYV.

This CDR3 reads CSVEGQGNGANVLTF. The CDR3 nucleotides are TGCAGCGTTGAGGGACAGGGTAACGGGGCCAACGTCCTGACTTTC. The chain joins TRBV29-1 to TRBJ2-6, with 9 bases that match TRBD1. Germline V CDR1 and CDR2: SQVTM, ANQGSEA. V gave up 3 bases and J gave up 4 bases; unmatched junction bases: 4. This CDR3 is 15 amino acids long.

CDR3 coding DNA: TGTGCCAGCAGCCAGATACCCCGGGACAAGGACTATGGCTACACCTTC. This gives the protein CASSQIPRDKDYGYTF. The J gene is TRBJ1-2, the V gene TRBV4-2; TRBD1 is a possible D gene (6 bases). V shed 3 bases and J shed 3 bases, with 17 bases lying between them. The CDR3 has 16 residues. The V gene's germline CDR1 is LGHNA and CDR2 YNFKEQ.

This clone has a handful of counts. The chain employs TRBV2 and TRBJ2-3; the D is unclear. This CDR3 is 11 amino acids long. With 3 bases removed from V and 3 bases from J, the gap between germline ends came to 1 base. Germline V gene lookup returns CDR1 SNHLY and CDR2 FYNNEI. The chain's CDR3 is CASSDTDTQYF. Here the CDR3 DNA reads TGTGCCAGCAGTGATACAGATACGCAGTATTTT.

The rearrangement uses TRBV4-1 and TRBJ2-7, with D perhaps given as TRBD1 or TRBD2 (6 bases each). Germline values: CDR1 MGHRA, CDR2 YSYEKL. Between the trimmed V and J ends, which lost 2 bases and 7 bases, there was a span of 15 bases. The CDR3 runs to 14 residues. In DNA, the CDR3 is TGCGCCAGCAGCCAAAGTAGACTAGGGGGGGAGCAGTACTTC. Its protein is CASSQSRLGGEQYF.